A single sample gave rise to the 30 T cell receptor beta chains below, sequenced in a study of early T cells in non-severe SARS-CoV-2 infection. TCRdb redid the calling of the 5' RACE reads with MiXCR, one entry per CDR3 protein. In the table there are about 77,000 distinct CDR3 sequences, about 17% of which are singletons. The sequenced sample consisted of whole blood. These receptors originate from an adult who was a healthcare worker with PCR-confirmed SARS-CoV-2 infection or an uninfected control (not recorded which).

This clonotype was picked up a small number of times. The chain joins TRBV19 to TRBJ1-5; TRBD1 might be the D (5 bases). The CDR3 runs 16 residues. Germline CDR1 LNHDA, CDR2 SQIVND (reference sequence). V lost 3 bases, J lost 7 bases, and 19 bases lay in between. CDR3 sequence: CASSILGDWRGQPQHF. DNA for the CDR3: TGTGCCAGTAGTATTCTGGGAGACTGGCGGGGGCAGCCCCAGCATTTT.

CDR3 amino acids: CASSLSWPGTGGHGYTF. The CDR3 DNA is TGTGCCAGCAGTTTATCATGGCCCGGGACAGGGGGCCATGGCTACACCTTC. The chain uses TRBV27 and TRBJ1-2; 12 bases align to TRBD1. The V and J ends lost 0 bases and 6 bases, in that order; junction bases with no gene match: 8. Germline CDR1 reads MNHEY; CDR2 reads SMNVEV (reference sequence). The CDR3 loop spans 17 amino acids.

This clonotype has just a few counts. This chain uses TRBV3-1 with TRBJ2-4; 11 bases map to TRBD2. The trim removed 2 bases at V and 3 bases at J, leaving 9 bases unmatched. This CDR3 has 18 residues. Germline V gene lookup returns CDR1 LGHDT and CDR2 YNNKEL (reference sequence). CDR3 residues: CASSQTPGTSGNKNIQYF. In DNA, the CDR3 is TGTGCCAGCAGCCAAACGCCCGGGACTAGCGGAAACAAAAACATTCAGTACTTC.

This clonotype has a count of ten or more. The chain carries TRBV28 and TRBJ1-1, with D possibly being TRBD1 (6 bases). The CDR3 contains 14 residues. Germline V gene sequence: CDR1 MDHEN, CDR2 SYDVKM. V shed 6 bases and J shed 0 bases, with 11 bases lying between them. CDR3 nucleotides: TGTGCCAGCAGCTTCAGGGGAATGAACACTGAAGCTTTCTTT. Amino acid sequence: CASSFRGMNTEAFF.

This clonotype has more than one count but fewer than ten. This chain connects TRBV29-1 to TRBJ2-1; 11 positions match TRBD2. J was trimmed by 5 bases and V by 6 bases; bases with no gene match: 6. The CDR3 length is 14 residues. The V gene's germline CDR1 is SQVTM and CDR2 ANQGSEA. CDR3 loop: CSVRLAGRDNEQFF. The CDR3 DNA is TGCAGCGTCCGACTAGCGGGAAGGGACAATGAGCAGTTCTTC.

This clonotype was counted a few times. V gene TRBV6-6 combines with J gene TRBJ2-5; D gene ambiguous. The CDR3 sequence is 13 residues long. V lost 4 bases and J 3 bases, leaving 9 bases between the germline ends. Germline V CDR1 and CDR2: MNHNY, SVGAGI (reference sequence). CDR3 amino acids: CASSSLGKETQYF. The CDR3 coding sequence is TGTGCCAGCAGTTCCCTAGGCAAAGAGACCCAGTACTTC.

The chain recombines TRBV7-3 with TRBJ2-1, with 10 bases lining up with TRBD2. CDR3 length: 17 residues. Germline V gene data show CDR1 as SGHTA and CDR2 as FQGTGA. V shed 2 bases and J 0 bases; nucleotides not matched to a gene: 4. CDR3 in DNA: TGTGCCAGCAGCTTATTCCCTAGCGGGAGCTCCTACAATGAGCAGTTCTTC. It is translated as CASSLFPSGSSYNEQFF.

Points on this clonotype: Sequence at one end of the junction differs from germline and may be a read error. The chain's CDR3 is CASSPTLPPGNAIYF. In nucleotides, the CDR3 is TGTGCCAGCAGTCCCACCCTGCCCCCCGGAAACGCCATATATTTT. V and J are TRBV27 and TRBJ1-3; D call uncertain. There are 15 residues in the CDR3. Germline lookup yields CDR1 MNHEY and CDR2 SMNVEV (reference sequence).

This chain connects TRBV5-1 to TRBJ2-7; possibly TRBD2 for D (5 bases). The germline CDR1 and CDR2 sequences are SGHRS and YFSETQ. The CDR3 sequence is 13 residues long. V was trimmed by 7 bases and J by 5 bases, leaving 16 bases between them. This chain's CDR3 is CASGSDWPHEQYF. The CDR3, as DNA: TGCGCCAGCGGGTCGGACTGGCCGCACGAGCAGTACTTC.

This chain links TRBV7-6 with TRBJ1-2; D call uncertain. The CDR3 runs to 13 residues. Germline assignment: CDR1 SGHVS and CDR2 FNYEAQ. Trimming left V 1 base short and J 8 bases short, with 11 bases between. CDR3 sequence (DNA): TGTGCCAGCAGCTTAGGCCCCTTTTCGGGCTACACCTTC. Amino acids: CASSLGPFSGYTF.

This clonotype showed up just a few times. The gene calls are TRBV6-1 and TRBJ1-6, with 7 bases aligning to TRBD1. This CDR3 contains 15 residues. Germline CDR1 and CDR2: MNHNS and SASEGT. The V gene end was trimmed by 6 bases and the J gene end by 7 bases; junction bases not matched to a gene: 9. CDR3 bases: TGTGCCAGCAGGGACGAGGGACAGCGCAATTCACCCCTCCACTTT. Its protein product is CASRDEGQRNSPLHF.

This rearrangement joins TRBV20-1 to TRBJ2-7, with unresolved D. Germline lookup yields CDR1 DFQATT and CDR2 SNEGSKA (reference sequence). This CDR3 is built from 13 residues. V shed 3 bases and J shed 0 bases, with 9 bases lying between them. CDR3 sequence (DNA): TGCAGTGCTAGTCCTAGAGGCTCCTACGAGCAGTACTTC. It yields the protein CSASPRGSYEQYF.

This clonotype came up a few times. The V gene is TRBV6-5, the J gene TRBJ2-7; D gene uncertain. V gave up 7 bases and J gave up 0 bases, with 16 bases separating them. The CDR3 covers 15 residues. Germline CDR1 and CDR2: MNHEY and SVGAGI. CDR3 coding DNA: TGTGCCAGCACCGAAGGACCGACGAGCTCCTACGAGCAGTACTTC. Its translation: CASTEGPTSSYEQYF.

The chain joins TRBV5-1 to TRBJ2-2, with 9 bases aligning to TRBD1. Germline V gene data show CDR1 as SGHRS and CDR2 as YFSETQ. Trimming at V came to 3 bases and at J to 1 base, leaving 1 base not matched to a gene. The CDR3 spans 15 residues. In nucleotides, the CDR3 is TGCGCCAGCAGCTCGGACAGGGGGAACACCGGGGAGCTGTTTTTT. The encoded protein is CASSSDRGNTGELFF.

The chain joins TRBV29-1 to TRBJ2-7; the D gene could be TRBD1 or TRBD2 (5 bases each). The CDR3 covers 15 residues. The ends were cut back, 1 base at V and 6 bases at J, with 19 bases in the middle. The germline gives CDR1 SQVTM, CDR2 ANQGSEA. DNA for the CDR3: TGCAGCGTTGAAGTCCTCGGGGCGCAGAAGAGCGAGCAGTACTTC. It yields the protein CSVEVLGAQKSEQYF.

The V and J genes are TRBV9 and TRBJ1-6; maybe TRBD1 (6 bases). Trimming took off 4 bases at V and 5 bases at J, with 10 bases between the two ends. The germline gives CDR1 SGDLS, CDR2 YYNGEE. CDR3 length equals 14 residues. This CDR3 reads CASSKAGDNSPLHF. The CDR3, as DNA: TGTGCCAGCAGCAAAGCAGGGGATAATTCACCCCTCCACTTT.

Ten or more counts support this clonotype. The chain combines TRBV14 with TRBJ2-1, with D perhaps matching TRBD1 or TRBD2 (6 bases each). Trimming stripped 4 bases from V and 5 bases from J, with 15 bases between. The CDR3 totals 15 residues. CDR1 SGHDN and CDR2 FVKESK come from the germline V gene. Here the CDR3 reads CASSPRGTRDNEQFF. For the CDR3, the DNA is TGTGCCAGCAGCCCGAGGGGGACTCGAGACAATGAGCAGTTCTTC. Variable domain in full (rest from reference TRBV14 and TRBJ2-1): EAGVTQFPSHSVIEKGQTVTLRCDPISGHDNLYWYRRVMGKEIKFLLHFVKESKQDESGMPNNRFLAERTGGTYSTLKVQPAELEDSGVYFCASSPRGTRDNEQFFGPGTRLTVL.

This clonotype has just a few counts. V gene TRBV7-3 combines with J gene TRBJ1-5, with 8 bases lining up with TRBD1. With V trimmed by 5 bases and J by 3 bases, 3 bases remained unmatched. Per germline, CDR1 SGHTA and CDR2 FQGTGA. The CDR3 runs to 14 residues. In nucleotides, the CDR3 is TGTGCCAGCAGCCGGACAGGGAACAATCAGCCCCAGCATTTT. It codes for CASSRTGNNQPQHF.

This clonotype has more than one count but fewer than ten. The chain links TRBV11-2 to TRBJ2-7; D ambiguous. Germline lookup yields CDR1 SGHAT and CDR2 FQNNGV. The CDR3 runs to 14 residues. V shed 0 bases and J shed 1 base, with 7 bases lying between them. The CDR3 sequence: CASSLEFISYEQYF. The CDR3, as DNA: TGTGCCAGCAGCTTAGAGTTCATTTCCTACGAGCAGTACTTC.

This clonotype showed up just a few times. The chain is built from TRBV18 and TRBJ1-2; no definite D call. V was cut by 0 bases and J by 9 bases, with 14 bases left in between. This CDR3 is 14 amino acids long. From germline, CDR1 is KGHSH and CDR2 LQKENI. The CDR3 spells CASSPPGRSESYTF. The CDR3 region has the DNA TGTGCCAGCTCACCACCCGGACGATCTGAGAGCTACACCTTC.

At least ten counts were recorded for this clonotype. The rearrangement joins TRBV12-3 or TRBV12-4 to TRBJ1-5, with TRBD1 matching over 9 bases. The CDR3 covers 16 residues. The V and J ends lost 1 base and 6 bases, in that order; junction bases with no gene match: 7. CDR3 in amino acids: CASSLETGGSVQPQHF. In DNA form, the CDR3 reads TGTGCCAGCAGTTTAGAGACAGGGGGGTCGGTTCAGCCCCAGCATTTT.

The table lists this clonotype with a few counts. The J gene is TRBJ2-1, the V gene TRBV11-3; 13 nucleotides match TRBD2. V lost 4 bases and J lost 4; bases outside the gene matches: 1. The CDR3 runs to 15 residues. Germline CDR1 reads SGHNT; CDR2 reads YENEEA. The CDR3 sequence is CASSSGLAGYNEQFF. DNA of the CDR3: TGTGCCAGCAGCTCGGGACTAGCGGGGTACAATGAGCAGTTCTTC.

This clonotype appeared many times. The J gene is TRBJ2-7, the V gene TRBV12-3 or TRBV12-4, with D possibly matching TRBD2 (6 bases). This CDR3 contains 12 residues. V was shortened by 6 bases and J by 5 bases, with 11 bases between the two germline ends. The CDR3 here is CASSPTGDEQYF. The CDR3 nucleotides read TGTGCCAGCAGCCCGACGGGGGACGAGCAGTACTTC.

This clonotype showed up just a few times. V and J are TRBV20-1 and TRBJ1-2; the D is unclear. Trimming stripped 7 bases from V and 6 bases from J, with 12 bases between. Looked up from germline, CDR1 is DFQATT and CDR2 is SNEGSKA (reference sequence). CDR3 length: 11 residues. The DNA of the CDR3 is TGCAGTGGGTCCGGGAGCGATGGCTACACCTTC. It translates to CSGSGSDGYTF.

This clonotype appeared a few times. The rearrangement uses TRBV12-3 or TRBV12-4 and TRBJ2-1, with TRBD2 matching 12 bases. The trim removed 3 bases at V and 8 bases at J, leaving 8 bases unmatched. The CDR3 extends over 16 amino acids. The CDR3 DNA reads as TGTGCCAGCAGTTTGCTAGCGGGAGGGCGTAATGATGAGCAGTTCTTC. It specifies CASSLLAGGRNDEQFF.

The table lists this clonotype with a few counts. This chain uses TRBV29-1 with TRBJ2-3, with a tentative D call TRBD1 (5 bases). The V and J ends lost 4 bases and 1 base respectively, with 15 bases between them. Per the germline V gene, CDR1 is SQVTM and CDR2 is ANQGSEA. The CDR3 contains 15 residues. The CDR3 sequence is CSVGSGAGRTDTQYF. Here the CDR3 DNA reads TGCAGCGTTGGAAGTGGGGCCGGCCGCACAGATACGCAGTATTTT.

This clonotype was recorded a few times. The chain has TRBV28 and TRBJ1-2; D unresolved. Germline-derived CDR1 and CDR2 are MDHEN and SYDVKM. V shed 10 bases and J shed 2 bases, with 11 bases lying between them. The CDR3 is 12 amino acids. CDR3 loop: CATTPQNYGYTF. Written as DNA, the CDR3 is TGTGCCACCACCCCTCAAAACTATGGCTACACCTTC.

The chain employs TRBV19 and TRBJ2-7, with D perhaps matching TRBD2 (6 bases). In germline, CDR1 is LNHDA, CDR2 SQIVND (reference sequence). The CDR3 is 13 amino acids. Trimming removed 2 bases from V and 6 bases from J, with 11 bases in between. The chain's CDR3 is CASSILAGREQYF. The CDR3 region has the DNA TGTGCCAGTAGTATACTGGCGGGACGCGAGCAGTACTTC.

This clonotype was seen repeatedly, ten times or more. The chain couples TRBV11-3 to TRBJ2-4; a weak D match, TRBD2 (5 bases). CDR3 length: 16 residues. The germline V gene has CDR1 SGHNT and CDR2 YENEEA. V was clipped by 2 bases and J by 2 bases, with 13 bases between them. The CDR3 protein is CASSLRESASKNIQYF. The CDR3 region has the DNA TGTGCCAGCAGCTTAAGGGAGTCTGCGTCCAAAAACATTCAGTACTTC.

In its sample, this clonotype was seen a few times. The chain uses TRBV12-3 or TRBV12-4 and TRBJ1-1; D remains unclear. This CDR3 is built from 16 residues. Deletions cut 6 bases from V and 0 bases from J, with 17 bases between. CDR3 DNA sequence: TGTGCCAGCAGCTCAAACCGGAGCACCCTGAACACTGAAGCTTTCTTT. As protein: CASSSNRSTLNTEAFF.